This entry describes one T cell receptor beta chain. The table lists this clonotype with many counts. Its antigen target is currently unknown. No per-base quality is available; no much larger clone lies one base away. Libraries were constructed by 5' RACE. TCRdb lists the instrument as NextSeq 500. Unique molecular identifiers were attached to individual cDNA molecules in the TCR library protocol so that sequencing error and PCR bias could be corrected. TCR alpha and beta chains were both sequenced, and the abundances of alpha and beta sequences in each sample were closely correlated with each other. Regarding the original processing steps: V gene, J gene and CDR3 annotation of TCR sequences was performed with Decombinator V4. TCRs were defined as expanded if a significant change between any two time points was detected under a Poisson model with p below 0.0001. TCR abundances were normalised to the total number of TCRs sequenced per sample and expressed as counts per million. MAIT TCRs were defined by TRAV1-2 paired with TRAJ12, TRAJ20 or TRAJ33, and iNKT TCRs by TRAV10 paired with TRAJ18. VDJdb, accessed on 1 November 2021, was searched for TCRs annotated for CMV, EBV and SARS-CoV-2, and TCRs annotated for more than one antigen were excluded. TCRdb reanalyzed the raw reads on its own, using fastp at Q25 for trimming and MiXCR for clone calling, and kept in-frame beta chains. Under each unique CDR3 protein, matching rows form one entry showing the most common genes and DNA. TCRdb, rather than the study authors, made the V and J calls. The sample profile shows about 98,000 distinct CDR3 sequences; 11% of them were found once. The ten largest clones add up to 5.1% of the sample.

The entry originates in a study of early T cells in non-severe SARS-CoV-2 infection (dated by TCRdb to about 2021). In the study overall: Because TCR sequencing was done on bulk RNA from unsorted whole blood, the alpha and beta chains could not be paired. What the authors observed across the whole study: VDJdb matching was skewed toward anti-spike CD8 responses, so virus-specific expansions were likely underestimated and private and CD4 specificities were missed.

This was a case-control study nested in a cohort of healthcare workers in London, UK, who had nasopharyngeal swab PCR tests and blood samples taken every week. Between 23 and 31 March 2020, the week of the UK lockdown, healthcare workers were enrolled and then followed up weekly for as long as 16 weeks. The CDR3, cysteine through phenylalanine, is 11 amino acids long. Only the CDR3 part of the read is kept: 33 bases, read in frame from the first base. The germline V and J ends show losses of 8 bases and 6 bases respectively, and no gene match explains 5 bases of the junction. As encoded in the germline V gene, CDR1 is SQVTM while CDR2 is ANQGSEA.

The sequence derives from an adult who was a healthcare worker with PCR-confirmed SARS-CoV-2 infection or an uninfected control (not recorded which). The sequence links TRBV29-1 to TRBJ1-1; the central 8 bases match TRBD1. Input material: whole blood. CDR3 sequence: CSSRTGPEAFF. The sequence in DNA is TGCAGCTCAAGGACAGGGCCTGAAGCTTTCTTT.